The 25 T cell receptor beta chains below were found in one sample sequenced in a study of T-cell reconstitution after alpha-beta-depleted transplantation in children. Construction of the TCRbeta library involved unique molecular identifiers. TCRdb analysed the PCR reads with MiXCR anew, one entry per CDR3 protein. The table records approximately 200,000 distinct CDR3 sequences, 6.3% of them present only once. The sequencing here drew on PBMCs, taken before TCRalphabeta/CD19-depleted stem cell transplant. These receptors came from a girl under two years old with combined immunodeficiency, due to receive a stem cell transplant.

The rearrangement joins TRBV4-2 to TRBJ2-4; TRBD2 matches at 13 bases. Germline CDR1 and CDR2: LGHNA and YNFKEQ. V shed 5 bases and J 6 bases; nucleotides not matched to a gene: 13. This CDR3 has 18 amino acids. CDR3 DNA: TGTGCCAGCAGCAGATCTGGGACTAGCGGGAAGGGTGGAAACATTCAGTACTTC. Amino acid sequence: CASSRSGTSGKGGNIQYF.

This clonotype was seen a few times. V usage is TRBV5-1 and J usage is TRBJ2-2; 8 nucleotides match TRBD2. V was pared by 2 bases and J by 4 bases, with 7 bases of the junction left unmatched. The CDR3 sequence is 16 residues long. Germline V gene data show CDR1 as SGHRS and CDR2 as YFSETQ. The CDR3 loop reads CASSFGQREFTGELFF. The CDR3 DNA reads TGCGCCAGCAGCTTCGGCCAGCGGGAGTTCACCGGGGAGCTGTTTTTT.

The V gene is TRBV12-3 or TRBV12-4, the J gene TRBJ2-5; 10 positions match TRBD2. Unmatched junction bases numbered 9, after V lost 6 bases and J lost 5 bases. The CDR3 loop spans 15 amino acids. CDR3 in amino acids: CASSPSSGSWETQYF. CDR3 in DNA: TGTGCCAGCAGCCCCTCTAGCGGGAGTTGGGAGACCCAGTACTTC.

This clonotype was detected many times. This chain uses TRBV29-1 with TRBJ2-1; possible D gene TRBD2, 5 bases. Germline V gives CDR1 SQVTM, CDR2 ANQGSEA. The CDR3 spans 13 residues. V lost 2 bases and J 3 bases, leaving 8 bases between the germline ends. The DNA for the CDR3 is TGCAGCGTTGAACTAGCAGTCTACAATGAGCAGTTCTTC. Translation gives CSVELAVYNEQFF.

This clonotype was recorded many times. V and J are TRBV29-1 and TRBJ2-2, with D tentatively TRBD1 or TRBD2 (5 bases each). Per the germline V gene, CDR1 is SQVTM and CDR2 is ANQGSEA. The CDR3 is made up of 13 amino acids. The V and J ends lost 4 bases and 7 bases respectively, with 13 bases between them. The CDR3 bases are TGCAGCGTTGGTTGGGGGATGGGCGGGGAGCTGTTTTTT. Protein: CSVGWGMGGELFF.

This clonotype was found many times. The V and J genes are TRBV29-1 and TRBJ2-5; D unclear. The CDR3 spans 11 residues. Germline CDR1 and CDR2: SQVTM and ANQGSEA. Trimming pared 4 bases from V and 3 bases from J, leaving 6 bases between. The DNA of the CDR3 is TGCAGCGTTGTTCCGAAAGAGACCCAGTACTTC. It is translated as CSVVPKETQYF.

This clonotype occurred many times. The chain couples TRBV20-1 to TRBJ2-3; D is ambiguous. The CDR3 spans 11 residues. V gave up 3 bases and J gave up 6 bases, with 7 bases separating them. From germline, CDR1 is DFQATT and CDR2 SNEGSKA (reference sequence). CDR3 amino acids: CSARDVDTQYF. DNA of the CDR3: TGCAGTGCTAGGGACGTGGATACGCAGTATTTT.

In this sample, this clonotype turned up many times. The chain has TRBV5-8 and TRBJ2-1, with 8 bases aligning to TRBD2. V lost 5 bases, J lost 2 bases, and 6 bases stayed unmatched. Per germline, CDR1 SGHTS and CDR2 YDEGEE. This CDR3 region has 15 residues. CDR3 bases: TGTGCCAGCAGTCCACCAGCGGGAGCCTACAATGAGCAGTTCTTC. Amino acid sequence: CASSPPAGAYNEQFF.

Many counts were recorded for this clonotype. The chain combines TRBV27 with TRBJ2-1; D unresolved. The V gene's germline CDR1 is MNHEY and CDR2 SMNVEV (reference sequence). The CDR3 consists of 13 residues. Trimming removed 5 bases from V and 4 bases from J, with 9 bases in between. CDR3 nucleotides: TGTGCCAGCAGTCTTGGGGTTTACAATGAGCAGTTCTTC. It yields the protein CASSLGVYNEQFF.

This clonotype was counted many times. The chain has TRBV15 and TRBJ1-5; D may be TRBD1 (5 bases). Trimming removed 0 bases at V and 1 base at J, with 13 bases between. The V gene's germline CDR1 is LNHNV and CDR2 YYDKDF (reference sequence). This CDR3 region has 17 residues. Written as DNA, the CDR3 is TGTGCCACCAGCAGAGATTCGGCAGGGTGGAGCAATCAGCCCCAGCATTTT. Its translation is CATSRDSAGWSNQPQHF.

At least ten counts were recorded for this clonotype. In DNA, the CDR3 is TGTGCCACCGCGACAAGGCCTTCCACCGGGGAGCTGTTTTTT. Translation: CATATRPSTGELFF. The chain employs TRBV24-1 and TRBJ2-2; D remains ambiguous. CDR1 is KGHDR and CDR2 is SFDVKD in the germline V gene. The CDR3 loop spans 14 amino acids. V lost 9 bases to trimming and J lost 4 bases, with 14 bases between them.

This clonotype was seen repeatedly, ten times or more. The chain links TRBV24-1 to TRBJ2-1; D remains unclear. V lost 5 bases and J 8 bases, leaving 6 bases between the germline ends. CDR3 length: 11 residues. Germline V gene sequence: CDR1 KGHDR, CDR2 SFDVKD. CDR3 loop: CATSGLHEQFF. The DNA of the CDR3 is TGTGCCACCAGTGGACTTCATGAGCAGTTCTTC.

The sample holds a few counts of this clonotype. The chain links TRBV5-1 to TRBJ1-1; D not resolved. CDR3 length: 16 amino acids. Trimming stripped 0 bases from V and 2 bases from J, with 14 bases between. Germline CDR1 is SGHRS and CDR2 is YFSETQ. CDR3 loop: CASSLVPRASNTEAFF. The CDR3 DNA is TGCGCCAGCAGCTTGGTTCCAAGGGCCTCTAACACTGAAGCTTTCTTT.

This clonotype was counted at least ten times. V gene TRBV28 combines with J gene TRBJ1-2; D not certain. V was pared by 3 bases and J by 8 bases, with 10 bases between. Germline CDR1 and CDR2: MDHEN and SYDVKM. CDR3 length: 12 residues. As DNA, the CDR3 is TGTGCCAGCAGTTTCGACCCCAGGGGCTACACCTTC. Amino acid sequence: CASSFDPRGYTF.

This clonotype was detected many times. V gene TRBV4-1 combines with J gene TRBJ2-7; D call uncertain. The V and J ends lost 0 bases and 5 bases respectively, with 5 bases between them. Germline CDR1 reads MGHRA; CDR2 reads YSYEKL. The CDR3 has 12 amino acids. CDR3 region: CASSQDGNEQYF. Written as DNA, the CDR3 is TGCGCCAGCAGCCAAGATGGAAACGAGCAGTACTTC.

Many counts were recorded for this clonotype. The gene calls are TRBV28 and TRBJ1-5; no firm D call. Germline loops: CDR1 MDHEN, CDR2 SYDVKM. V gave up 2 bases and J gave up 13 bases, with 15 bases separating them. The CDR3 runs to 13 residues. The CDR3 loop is CASSLSPSAYQHF. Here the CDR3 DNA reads TGTGCCAGCAGTTTAAGCCCTTCGGCCTATCAGCATTTT. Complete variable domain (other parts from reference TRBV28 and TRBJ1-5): DVKVTQSSRYLVKRTGEKVFLECVQDMDHENMFWYRQDPGLGLRLIYFSYDVKMKEKGDIPEGYSVSREKKERFSLILESASTNQTSMYLCASSLSPSAYQHFGDGTRLSIL.

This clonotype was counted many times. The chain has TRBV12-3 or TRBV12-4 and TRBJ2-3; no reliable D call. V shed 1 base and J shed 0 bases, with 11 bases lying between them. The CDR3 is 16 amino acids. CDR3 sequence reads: CASSLGAAHSTDTQYF. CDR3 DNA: TGTGCCAGCAGTTTAGGGGCAGCTCACAGCACAGATACGCAGTATTTT.

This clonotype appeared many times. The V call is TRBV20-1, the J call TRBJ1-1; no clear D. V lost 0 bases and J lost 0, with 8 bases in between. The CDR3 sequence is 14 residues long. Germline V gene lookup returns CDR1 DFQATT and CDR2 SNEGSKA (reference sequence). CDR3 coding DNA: TGCAGTGCTAGAGATCGGAATGTGAACACTGAAGCTTTCTTT. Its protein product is CSARDRNVNTEAFF.

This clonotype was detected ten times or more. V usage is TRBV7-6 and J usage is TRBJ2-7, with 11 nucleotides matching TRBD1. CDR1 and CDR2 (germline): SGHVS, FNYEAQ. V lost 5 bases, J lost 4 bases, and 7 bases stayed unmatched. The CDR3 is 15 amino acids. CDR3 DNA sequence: TGTGCCAGCAGCCCCGGGACAGGGGGTACTTACGAGCAGTACTTC. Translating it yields CASSPGTGGTYEQYF. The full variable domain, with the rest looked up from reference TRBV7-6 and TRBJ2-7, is GAGVSQSPRYKVTKRGQDVALRCDPISGHVSLYWYRQALGQGPEFLTYFNYEAQQDKSGLPNDRFSAERPEGSISTLTIQRTEQRDSAMYRCASSPGTGGTYEQYFGPGTRLTVT.

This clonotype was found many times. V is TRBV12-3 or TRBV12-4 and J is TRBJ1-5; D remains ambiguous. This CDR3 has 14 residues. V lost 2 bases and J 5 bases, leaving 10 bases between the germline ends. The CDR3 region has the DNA TGTGCCAGCAGTTTACGGGTAGGGTATCAGCCCCAGCATTTT. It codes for CASSLRVGYQPQHF.

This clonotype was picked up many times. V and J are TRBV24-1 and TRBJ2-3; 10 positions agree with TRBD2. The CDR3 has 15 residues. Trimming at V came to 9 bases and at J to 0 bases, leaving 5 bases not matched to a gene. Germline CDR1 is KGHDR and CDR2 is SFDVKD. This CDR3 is CATAATSGSTDTQYF. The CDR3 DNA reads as TGTGCCACCGCGGCGACTAGCGGGAGCACAGATACGCAGTATTTT.

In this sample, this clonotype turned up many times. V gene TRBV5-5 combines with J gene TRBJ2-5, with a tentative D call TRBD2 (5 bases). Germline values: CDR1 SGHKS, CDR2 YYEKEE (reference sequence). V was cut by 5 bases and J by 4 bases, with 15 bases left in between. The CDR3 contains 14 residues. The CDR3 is CASSPLRAGETQYF. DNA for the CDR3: TGTGCCAGCAGTCCTTTGCGCGCGGGAGAGACCCAGTACTTC.

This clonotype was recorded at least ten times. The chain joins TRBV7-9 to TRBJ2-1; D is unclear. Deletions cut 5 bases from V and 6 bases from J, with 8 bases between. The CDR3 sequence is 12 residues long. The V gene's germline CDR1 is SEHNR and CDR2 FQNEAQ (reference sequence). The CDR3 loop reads CASSDISNEQFF. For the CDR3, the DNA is TGTGCCAGCAGCGACATATCCAATGAGCAGTTCTTC.

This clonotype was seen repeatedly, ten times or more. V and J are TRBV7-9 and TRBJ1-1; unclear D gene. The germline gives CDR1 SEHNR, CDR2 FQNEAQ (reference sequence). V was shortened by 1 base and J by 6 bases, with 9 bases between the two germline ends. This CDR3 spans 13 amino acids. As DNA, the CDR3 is TGTGCCAGCAGCTTAGATGGTTGGTCTGAAGCTTTCTTT. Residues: CASSLDGWSEAFF.

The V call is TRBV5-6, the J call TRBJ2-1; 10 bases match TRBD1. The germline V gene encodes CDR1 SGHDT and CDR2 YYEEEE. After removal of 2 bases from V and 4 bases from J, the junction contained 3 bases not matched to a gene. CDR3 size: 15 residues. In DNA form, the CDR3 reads TGTGCCAGCAGCTTTACGGGACAGGGGTACAATGAGCAGTTCTTC. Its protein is CASSFTGQGYNEQFF.